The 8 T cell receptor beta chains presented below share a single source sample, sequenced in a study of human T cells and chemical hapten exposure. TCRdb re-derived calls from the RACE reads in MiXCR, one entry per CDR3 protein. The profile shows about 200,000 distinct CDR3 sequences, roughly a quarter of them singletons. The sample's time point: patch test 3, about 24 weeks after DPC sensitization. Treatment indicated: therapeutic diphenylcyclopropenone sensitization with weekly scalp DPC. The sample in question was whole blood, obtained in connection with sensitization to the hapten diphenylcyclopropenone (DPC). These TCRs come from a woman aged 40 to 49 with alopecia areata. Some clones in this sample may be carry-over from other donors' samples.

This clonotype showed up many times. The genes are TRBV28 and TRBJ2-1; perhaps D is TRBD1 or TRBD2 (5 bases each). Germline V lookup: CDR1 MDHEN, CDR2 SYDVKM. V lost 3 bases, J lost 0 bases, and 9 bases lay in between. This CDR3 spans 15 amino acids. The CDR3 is CASSLAGSSYNEQFF. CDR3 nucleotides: TGTGCCAGCAGTTTGGCAGGGAGCTCCTACAATGAGCAGTTCTTC.

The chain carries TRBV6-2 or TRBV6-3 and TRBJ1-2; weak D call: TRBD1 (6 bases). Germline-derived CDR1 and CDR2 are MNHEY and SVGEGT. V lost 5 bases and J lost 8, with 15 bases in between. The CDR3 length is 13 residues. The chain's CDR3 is CASSRGRTFGYTF. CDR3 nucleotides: TGTGCCAGCAGTAGGGGGAGGACCTTCGGCTACACCTTC.

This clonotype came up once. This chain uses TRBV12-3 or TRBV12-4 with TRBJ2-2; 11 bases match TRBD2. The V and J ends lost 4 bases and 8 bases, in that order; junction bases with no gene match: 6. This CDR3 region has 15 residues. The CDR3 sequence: CASSSILAGEGELFF. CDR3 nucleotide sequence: TGTGCCAGCAGTTCAATACTAGCGGGAGAGGGGGAGCTGTTTTTT.

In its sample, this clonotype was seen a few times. CDR3 residues: CATSRDKGGSTEAFF. The CDR3 DNA follows: TGTGCCACCAGCAGAGATAAGGGCGGGTCCACTGAAGCTTTCTTT. V gene TRBV15 combines with J gene TRBJ1-1; D not certain. Germline V gene data show CDR1 as LNHNV and CDR2 as YYDKDF (reference sequence). The CDR3 extends over 15 amino acids. V was pared by 0 bases and J by 4 bases, with 12 bases between.

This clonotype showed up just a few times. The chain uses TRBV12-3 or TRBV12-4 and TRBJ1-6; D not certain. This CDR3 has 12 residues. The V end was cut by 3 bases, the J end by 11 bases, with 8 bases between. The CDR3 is CASSFQTPPLHF. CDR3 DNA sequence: TGTGCCAGCAGTTTCCAAACTCCACCCCTCCACTTT.

CDR3 nucleotides: TGCAGTGCACAACGCCGGGGGGATCAGCCCCAGCATTTT. It specifies CSAQRRGDQPQHF. V and J are TRBV20-1 and TRBJ1-5; D is possibly TRBD1 (5 bases). V was trimmed by 6 bases and J by 5 bases, leaving 14 bases between them. Germline-derived CDR1 and CDR2 are DFQATT and SNEGSKA (reference sequence). CDR3 length equals 13 residues.

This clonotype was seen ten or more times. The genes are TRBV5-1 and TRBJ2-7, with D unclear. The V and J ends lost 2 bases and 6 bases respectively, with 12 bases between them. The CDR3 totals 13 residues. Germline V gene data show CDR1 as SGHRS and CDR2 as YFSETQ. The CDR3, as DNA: TGCGCCAGCAGCTTAGGGCAATGGGTCGAGCAGTACTTC. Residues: CASSLGQWVEQYF.

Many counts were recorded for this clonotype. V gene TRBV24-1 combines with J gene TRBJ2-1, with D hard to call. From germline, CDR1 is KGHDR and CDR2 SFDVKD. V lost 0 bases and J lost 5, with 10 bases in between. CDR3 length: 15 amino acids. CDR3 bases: TGTGCCACCAGTGATTTGCGTAGCAGTAACAATGAGCAGTTCTTC. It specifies CATSDLRSSNNEQFF.